This entry features one T cell receptor (beta chain) sequence. As yet, its antigen is unknown. Since the CDR3 does not end with the conserved phenylalanine or tryptophan, this likely comes from a read error. Because the CDR3's place on the DNA is in doubt, the DNA is left out and the CDR3 is given as listed by TCRdb. The sample is drawn from a study of T cells in Graves' hyperthyroidism and ophthalmopathy. Broader study findings: Most thyroid clonotypes that were expanded above 0.001 also turned up in blood.

The CDR3 contains 9 residues when both ends are counted. Germline assignment: CDR1 SGHDT and CDR2 YYEEEE. Amplification yielded TCR beta CDR3 regions, with RNA transcripts as the source. First-round RT-PCR of the TCR CDR3 relied on the HTBI primer set. In TCRdb, the multiplex PCR reads were re-called with MiXCR into one record per CDR3 protein. Of a few hundred thousand distinct CDR3 sequences in the sample, roughly 50% are singletons; the top ten hold more than 7.5%. This TCR derives from a woman aged 18-35 years with Graves' hyperthyroidism. Sequenced input: peripheral blood or thyroid tissue (not recorded which). The chain joins TRBV5-6 to TRBJ2-2. The CDR3 loop is CASSLDLLR.